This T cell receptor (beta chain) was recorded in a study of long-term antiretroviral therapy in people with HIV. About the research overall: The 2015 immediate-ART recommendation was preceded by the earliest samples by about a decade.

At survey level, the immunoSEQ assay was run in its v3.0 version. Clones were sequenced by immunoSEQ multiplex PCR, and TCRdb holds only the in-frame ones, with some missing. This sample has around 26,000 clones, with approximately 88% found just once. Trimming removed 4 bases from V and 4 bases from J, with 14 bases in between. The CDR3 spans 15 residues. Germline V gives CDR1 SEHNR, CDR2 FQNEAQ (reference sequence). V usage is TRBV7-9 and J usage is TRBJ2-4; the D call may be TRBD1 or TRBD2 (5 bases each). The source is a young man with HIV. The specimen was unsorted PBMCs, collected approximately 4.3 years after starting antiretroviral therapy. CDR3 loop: CASSSPNEGKNIQYF. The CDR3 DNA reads TGTGCCAGCAGCTCGCCAAACGAGGGGAAAAACATTCAGTACTTC.